The clone carrying this TCR beta chain was counted once. For the second PCR, which ran for about 6 to 11 cycles, a sample-barcoded 5' primer and a J-beta primer mix were used. All cDNA molecules were each tagged by a template-switch adaptor with 12 random nucleotides. Each CDR3 protein gets one entry after TCRdb re-called the 5' RACE reads with MiXCR. The sample consists of more than 1.4 million distinct CDR3 sequences, 35% to 45% of them appearing once. This record comes from a study of blood T cells in healthy people across ages. The CDR3 sequence is 18 residues long. The V gene's germline CDR1 is MNHEY and CDR2 SMNVEV (reference sequence).

The source is a woman aged 18-29 years in good health. This chain joins TRBV27 and TRBJ2-5; 9 bases are shared with TRBD2. Near its end, the DNA agrees better with TRBJ2-7, so the J call may be wrong. Source material: blood. The CDR3 region has the DNA TGTGCCAGCAGTTCGGGGACTAGCCCGATCACCGGGGGGTACGAGCAGTACTTC. This translates into CASSSGTSPITGGYEQYF.